These T cell receptor beta chains were read from a single sample in a study of T cell changes during pregnancy in multiple sclerosis. TCRdb's copy holds only in-frame clones and misses some; the assay was immunoSEQ multiplex PCR. Here the sample spans tens of thousands of clones, almost 95% being singletons. Sequenced material: CD4+ T cells from peripheral blood mononuclear cells, taken in the third trimester of pregnancy. The receptor set was obtained from a female donor with multiple sclerosis, enrolled in a pregnancy study. Each CDR3 is given without its conserved first and last residue. Each record gives: CDR3 length, V gene, CDR3 protein.

length: 16; V: TRBV6-1; CDR3: ASSGRGRAARSYNEQF
length: 11; V: TRBV28; CDR3: ASSSQGYYGYT
length: 12; V: TRBV29-1; CDR3: SGRLAGVTGELF
length: 13; V: TRBV5-1; CDR3: ASSSPGQGLKGYT
length: 11; V: TRBV6-5; CDR3: ATWTGGAYEQY
length: 14; V: TRBV19; CDR3: ASSISGSGPPYEQY
length: 9; V: TRBV2; CDR3: ASTREDTQY
length: 13; V: TRBV6-5; CDR3: ASTKGTGAFYGYT
length: 10; V: TRBV30; CDR3: AWGQGDTEAF
length: 13; V: TRBV28; CDR3: ASSQDRGRSYEQY
length: 14; V: TRBV27; CDR3: ASSLYGTFSNQPQH
length: 13; V: TRBV2; CDR3: ASSASSSSYNEQF
length: 11; V: TRBV2; CDR3: ASSGQPNSPLH
length: 12; V: TRBV28; CDR3: ASSPDSIGNTIY
length: 11; V: TRBV4-2; CDR3: ASSRDTSYEQY
length: 13; V: TRBV2; CDR3: ASSVTSGNNGELF
length: 11; V: TRBV18; CDR3: ASSPLRNSPLH
length: 12; V: TRBV28; CDR3: ASSLYRQGQPQH
length: 13; V: TRBV4-1; CDR3: ASSQGGQYNEKLF
length: 12; V: TRBV7-9; CDR3: ASSHSGRINEQF
length: 12; V: TRBV5-4; CDR3: ASRRRGGPTEAF
length: 12; V: TRBV29-1; CDR3: SVRLAGNQETQY
length: 13; V: TRBV15; CDR3: ATSISGTGSNEQF
length: 13; V: TRBV19; CDR3: ASSIVGQGIAEAF
length: 11; V: TRBV6-5; CDR3: ASRTGGEETQY
length: 11; V: TRBV28; CDR3: ASGRNFQETQY
length: 12; V: TRBV6-1; CDR3: ASSASGRANEQY
length: 11; V: TRBV25-1; CDR3: ASRPGGEDEAF
length: 10; V: TRBV6-5; CDR3: ATKQAPGELF
length: 10; V: TRBV2; CDR3: ASSQGPGELF
length: 16; V: TRBV27; CDR3: ASSLSRILALNTDTQY
length: 13; V: TRBV2; CDR3: ASSGPGTVYNEQF
length: 14; V: TRBV4-2; CDR3: ASSQSEPRLSAQQY
length: 12; V: TRBV5-6; CDR3: ASSLGLVTDTQY
length: 13; V: TRBV2; CDR3: ASSAGLAGLDTQY
length: 15; V: TRBV7-8; CDR3: ASSLVGGSPGANVLT
length: 11; V: TRBV5-6; CDR3: ASSFQGVETQY
length: 14; V: TRBV10-3; CDR3: AISSADRVIAYEQY
length: 13; V: TRBV6-5; CDR3: ASRPSGLPYNEQF
length: 11; V: TRBV27; CDR3: ASSLSRAYTQY
length: 14; V: TRBV7-3; CDR3: ASSLEGSGGYNEQF
length: 14; V: TRBV14; CDR3: ASSFGRSGRLETQY
length: 13; V: TRBV6-4; CDR3: ASSRTSGKLGEQF
length: 15; V: TRBV19; CDR3: ASGPLNRGLGTGELF
length: 15; V: TRBV29-1; CDR3: SVEDPSLAGGRDEQF
length: 16; V: TRBV9; CDR3: ASSVAGGLARVADTQY